These 10 T cell receptor beta chains were all obtained from the same sample, sequenced in a study of metastatic and nonmetastatic thyroid tumors. TCRdb re-clonotyped the PCR reads via MiXCR. The sample has about 90,000 clones, roughly 8.6% seen once; the top ten hold around 8.5%. None of the patients had undergone any treatment ahead of thyroid surgery. The sequenced material came from blood. These receptors all come from a female donor with papillary thyroid cancer or a benign thyroid nodule (not recorded which). Some clones in this sample may be carry-over from other donors' samples.

There are many counts of this clone. The V gene is TRBV2, the J gene TRBJ1-6, with D unclear. This CDR3 has 19 amino acids. Trimming cost V 5 bases and J 0 bases, with 20 bases left between them. From germline, CDR1 is SNHLY and CDR2 FYNNEI. CDR3 region: CASSSGLKYRSSYNSPLHF. The CDR3 coding sequence is TGTGCCAGCAGTTCTGGGCTTAAGTACCGGAGCTCCTATAATTCACCCCTCCACTTT.

By proportion, this clone is medium-sized. The chain couples TRBV6-1 to TRBJ2-1; TRBD1 matches at 9 bases. The CDR3 spans 16 residues. V shed 3 bases, J shed 6 bases, and the junction held 9 bases outside the gene matches. Germline V lookup: CDR1 MNHNS, CDR2 SASEGT. The CDR3 coding sequence is TGTGCCAGCAGTGAGGGGTTGGGACAGGGCGGCAATGAGCAGTTCTTC. This translates into CASSEGLGQGGNEQFF.

This clone was found many times. The genes are TRBV20-1 and TRBJ1-1; D not resolved. The CDR3 totals 12 residues. Germline CDR1 DFQATT, CDR2 SNEGSKA (reference sequence). V lost 5 bases and J 8 bases, leaving 15 bases between the germline ends. As DNA, the CDR3 is TGCAGTGCTTGGATCGCCGTAGGGGAAGCTTTCTTT. Translating gives CSAWIAVGEAFF.

Many counts were recorded for this clone. The rearrangement links TRBV11-2 to TRBJ1-1, with D perhaps TRBD1 (6 bases). The CDR3 has 15 amino acids. V was cut by 5 bases and J by 5 bases, with 18 bases left in between. In germline, CDR1 is SGHAT, CDR2 FQNNGV. The CDR3 region has the DNA TGTGCCAGCAGCAGTACCTTAGGGGGAGAAACTGAAGCTTTCTTT. Its translation: CASSSTLGGETEAFF.

This clone came up many times. At the DNA level, this CDR3 is encoded by other sequences in the same sample as well. CDR3 DNA sequence: TGTGCCAGCAGCTCCGGGCACTATGGCTACACCTTC. Its protein product is CASSSGHYGYTF. This sequence joins TRBV6-1 and TRBJ1-2; no definite D call. CDR1 and CDR2 from the germline V gene are MNHNS and SASEGT. CDR3 length: 12 residues. V lost 6 bases, J lost 3 bases, and 8 bases lay in between.

In this sample, this clone turned up a few times. The chain links TRBV5-1 to TRBJ1-2, with D unresolved. V lost 5 bases and J 7 bases, leaving 12 bases between the germline ends. From germline, CDR1 is SGHRS and CDR2 YFSETQ. This CDR3 contains 12 residues. The CDR3 nucleotides read TGCGCCAGCAGGGTGAACGACTTTGGCTACACCTTC. Protein product: CASRVNDFGYTF.

Comments on this clone: This sequence may be a read error, since a much larger clone differs from it by one base. This chain joins TRBV6-5 and TRBJ1-4, with D possibly TRBD1 on 5 matching bases. V lost 3 bases and J lost 8, with 16 bases in between. Germline V CDR1 and CDR2: MNHEY, SVGAGI. CDR3 length equals 15 residues. CDR3 bases: TGTGCCAGCAGTTATCTCACTGGGGACGGAGAAAAACTGTTTTTT. Protein: CASSYLTGDGEKLFF.

At least ten counts were recorded for this clone. V is TRBV27 and J is TRBJ1-1; D gene uncertain. Trimming pared 6 bases from V and 2 bases from J, leaving 4 bases between. The CDR3 totals 11 residues. CDR1 and CDR2 from the germline V gene are MNHEY and SMNVEV (reference sequence). The chain's CDR3 is CASRANTEAFF. CDR3 DNA sequence: TGTGCCAGCAGGGCTAACACTGAAGCTTTCTTT.

In this sample, this clone turned up many times. The chain combines TRBV6-1 with TRBJ2-7; 10 bases are shared with TRBD1. CDR3 length: 15 amino acids. The germline V gene has CDR1 MNHNS and CDR2 SASEGT. Trimming cost V 3 bases and J 4 bases; bases outside gene matches: 6. For the CDR3, the DNA is TGTGCCAGCAGTGAGGGGACAGGGGTTTTTTACGAGCAGTACTTC. Its protein product is CASSEGTGVFYEQYF.

This clone was recorded at least ten times. The chain uses TRBV6-1 and TRBJ1-5, with D uncertain. This CDR3 has 13 amino acids. Trimming stripped 3 bases from V and 6 bases from J, with 9 bases between. Per the germline V gene, CDR1 is MNHNS and CDR2 is SASEGT. CDR3 residues: CASSEMRGQPQHF. CDR3 DNA: TGTGCCAGCAGTGAGATGAGAGGTCAGCCCCAGCATTTT.